The clone carrying this TCR beta chain came up a few times. Its antigen is not known. Trimming removed 5 bases from V and 1 base from J, with 11 bases in between. Germline V CDR1 and CDR2: MNHEY, SVGAGI. The CDR3 length is 14 residues. These data belong to a study of cytomegalovirus exposure and HLA in healthy donors. Whole-study context: Most genotyped donors, approximately 77% of around 370, had Caucasian-associated genetic ancestry.

PCR amplification relied on 60 Vbeta primers (plus 13 Jbeta primers). Using immunoSEQ multiplex PCR, the repertoire was profiled, and TCRdb retains in-frame clones only, with some absent. The table has roughly 100,000 clones, 12% to 15% seen once; the top ten hold 0.83%. The study, taken as a whole, reports: An ancestry cluster, one associated with Asian ancestry, reportedly showed fewer N-insertions than the approximately 660-donor mean in a later analysis.

Those who donated were healthy bone marrow donors. Sequenced: PBMCs. The origin of this receptor is a female donor in good health and CMV-seronegative. The chain combines TRBV6-5 with TRBJ1-1; D is uncertain. For the CDR3, the DNA is TGTGCCAGCAGTCCATCCCACAGGAACACTGAAGCTTTCTTT. This gives the protein CASSPSHRNTEAFF.